These 10 T cell receptor beta chains share one sample of origin, sequenced in a study of somatic mutations in cytotoxic T cells in rheumatoid arthritis. Sequencing was performed with immunoSEQ multiplex PCR; in TCRdb, only in-frame clones are kept and a portion is missing. The sample has 9,000 to 15,000 clones, 70% to 80% seen once. The sequenced material came from CD8+ T cells sorted from blood. Every receptor here comes from a woman in her thirties or forties in good health.

This clone was seen a few times. The chain has TRBV27 and TRBJ1-1; a possible D gene is TRBD1 (6 bases). Trimming removed 10 bases at V and 2 bases at J, with 14 bases between. The CDR3 sequence is 13 residues long. Germline V CDR1 and CDR2: MNHEY, SMNVEV (reference sequence). CDR3 residues: CATAAGQNTEAFF. The CDR3 DNA follows: TGTGCCACCGCGGCGGGACAAAACACTGAAGCTTTCTTT.

V and J are TRBV5-6 and TRBJ2-1; D is perhaps TRBD1 (5 bases). Germline-derived CDR1 and CDR2 are SGHDT and YYEEEE. The CDR3 is 18 amino acids. Trimming shortened V by 0 bases and J by 0 bases, and 16 bases separated the two germline ends. CDR3 in amino acids: CASSLVSWGGSSYNEQFF. CDR3 in DNA: TGTGCCAGCAGCTTGGTTTCTTGGGGCGGCAGCTCCTACAATGAGCAGTTCTTC.

In its sample, this clone was seen a few times. The J gene is TRBJ2-7, the V gene TRBV6-6, with TRBD1 as a possible D gene (6 bases). Germline V gene sequence: CDR1 MNHNY, CDR2 SVGAGI (reference sequence). V was trimmed by 2 bases and J by 3 bases, leaving 8 bases between them. The CDR3 consists of 13 residues. CDR3 region: CASSYTGIYEQYF. The CDR3 DNA sequence: TGTGCCAGCAGTTACACAGGGATCTACGAGCAGTACTTC.

V gene TRBV7-8 combines with J gene TRBJ1-2; unclear D gene. The V gene lost 5 bases and the J gene lost 2 bases, with 9 bases spanning the gap. This CDR3 contains 13 residues. Germline V gene sequence: CDR1 SGHVS, CDR2 FQNEAQ. CDR3 in DNA: TGTGCCAGCAGCCTCAATAGCAACTATGGCTACACCTTC. Translation: CASSLNSNYGYTF.

The rearrangement links TRBV2 to TRBJ2-7; 8 positions agree with TRBD2. CDR1 and CDR2 from the germline V gene are SNHLY and FYNNEI. Germline trimming cut 0 bases from V and 5 bases from J; bases unmatched to any gene: 3. The CDR3 consists of 14 residues. The CDR3 here is CASSEARGAHEQYV. CDR3 nucleotide sequence: TGTGCCAGCAGTGAAGCGCGGGGGGCCCACGAGCAGTACGTC.

This clone was found a few times. The genes are TRBV4-1 and TRBJ1-4, with D unresolved. The V end was cut by 2 bases, the J end by 8 bases, with 12 bases between. The CDR3 has 14 amino acids. Germline values: CDR1 MGHRA, CDR2 YSYEKL. The DNA for the CDR3 is TGCGCCAGCAGCCAAAAGGGTATACGAGAAAAACTGTTTTTT. Its translation is CASSQKGIREKLFF.

The V and J genes are TRBV4-1 and TRBJ2-2, with D perhaps given as TRBD1 or TRBD2 (6 bases each). V lost 4 bases and J 1 base, leaving 13 bases between the germline ends. There are 16 residues in the CDR3. Per the germline V gene, CDR1 is MGHRA and CDR2 is YSYEKL. Here the CDR3 reads CASSRPAGQNTGELFF. CDR3 coding DNA: TGCGCCAGCAGCCGGCCTGCGGGACAGAACACCGGGGAGCTGTTTTTT.

The chain couples TRBV28 to TRBJ2-7; no reliable D call. Per germline, CDR1 MDHEN and CDR2 SYDVKM. V lost 5 bases, J lost 0 bases, and 8 bases lay in between. The CDR3 spans 13 residues. CDR3 residues: CASSPLSSYEQYV. CDR3 nucleotides: TGTGCCAGCAGTCCTCTTAGCTCCTACGAGCAGTACGTC.

The CDR3: CASSEGRTYEQYF. CDR3 DNA sequence: TGCGCCAGCAGCGAGGGACGGACCTACGAGCAGTACTTC. This chain links TRBV5-1 with TRBJ2-7; D assignment may be TRBD1 or TRBD2 (5 bases each). Between the trimmed V and J ends, which lost 4 bases and 2 bases, there was a span of 10 bases. Per the germline V gene, CDR1 is SGHRS and CDR2 is YFSETQ. CDR3 length: 13 residues.

This chain uses TRBV29-1 with TRBJ2-7, with 11 bases lining up with TRBD2. This CDR3 is 16 amino acids long. Germline loops: CDR1 SQVTM, CDR2 ANQGSEA. V was pared by 3 bases and J by 1 base, with 8 bases of the junction left unmatched. The CDR3 sequence is CSVELLGTSGSYEQYF. For the CDR3, the DNA is TGCAGCGTTGAGCTACTTGGGACTAGCGGATCCTACGAGCAGTACTTC.